This T cell receptor beta chain was observed in a study of cytomegalovirus exposure and HLA in healthy donors. Study background: Sequencing of 180 million or so T cells in an earlier analysis found around 100 million unique TCR beta sequences. General study results and limits: Among TCR beta chains of equal frequency, HLA-associated ones were more clonally expanded in a later analysis. According to an earlier analysis, most TCR beta V segments yielded productive rearrangements about 90% or about 30% of the time.

60 Vbeta and 13 Jbeta primers were used in PCR. Libraries were prepared by immunoSEQ multiplex PCR; TCRdb keeps only in-frame clonotypes and omits some of them. Among approximately 200,000 clones listed, 78% were seen once. V was trimmed by 4 bases and J by 3 bases, leaving 6 bases between them. This CDR3 spans 12 amino acids. Germline assignment: CDR1 SEHNR and CDR2 FQNEAQ (reference sequence). Notes on this clone: Its antigen is unidentified.

The chain uses TRBV7-9 and TRBJ1-2; D is unclear. The clonotype originates from a woman aged 25-40 years in good health and CMV-seropositive. The sample consisted of PBMCs. The chain's CDR3 is CASSSIDYGYTF. DNA for the CDR3: TGTGCCAGCAGCTCTATCGACTATGGCTACACCTTC.